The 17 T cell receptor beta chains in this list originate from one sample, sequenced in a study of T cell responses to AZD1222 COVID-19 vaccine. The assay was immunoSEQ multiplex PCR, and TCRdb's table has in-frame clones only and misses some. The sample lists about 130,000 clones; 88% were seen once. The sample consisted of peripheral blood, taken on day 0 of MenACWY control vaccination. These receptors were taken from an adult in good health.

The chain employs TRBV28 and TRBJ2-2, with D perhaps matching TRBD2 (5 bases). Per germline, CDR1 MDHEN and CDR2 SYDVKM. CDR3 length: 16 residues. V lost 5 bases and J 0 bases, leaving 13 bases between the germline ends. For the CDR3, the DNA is TGTGCCAGCAGTGCCCCCGGCGGGCCGAACACCGGGGAGCTGTTTTTT. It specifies CASSAPGGPNTGELFF.

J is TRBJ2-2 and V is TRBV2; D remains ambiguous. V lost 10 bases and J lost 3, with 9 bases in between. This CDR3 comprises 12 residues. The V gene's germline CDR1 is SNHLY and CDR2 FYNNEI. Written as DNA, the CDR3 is TGTGCCATTAGTCGGCACACCGGGGAGCTGTTTTTT. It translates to CAISRHTGELFF.

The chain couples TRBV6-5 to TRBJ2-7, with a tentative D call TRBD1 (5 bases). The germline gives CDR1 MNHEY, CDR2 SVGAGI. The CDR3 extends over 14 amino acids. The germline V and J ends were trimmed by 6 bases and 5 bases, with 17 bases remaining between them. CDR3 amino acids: CASRDQGFSDEQYF. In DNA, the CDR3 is TGTGCCAGCAGGGACCAGGGTTTTTCCGACGAGCAGTACTTC.

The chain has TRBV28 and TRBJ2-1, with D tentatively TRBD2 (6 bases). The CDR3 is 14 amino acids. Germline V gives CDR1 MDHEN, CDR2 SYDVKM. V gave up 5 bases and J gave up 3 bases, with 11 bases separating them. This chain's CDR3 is CASSVSGGYNEQFF. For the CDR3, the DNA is TGTGCCAGCAGTGTTAGCGGAGGCTACAATGAGCAGTTCTTC.

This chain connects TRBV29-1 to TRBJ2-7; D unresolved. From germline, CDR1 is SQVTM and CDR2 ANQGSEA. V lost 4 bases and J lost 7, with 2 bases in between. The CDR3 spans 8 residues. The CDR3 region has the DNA TGCAGCGTTGGAGAGCAGTACTTC. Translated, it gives CSVGEQYF.

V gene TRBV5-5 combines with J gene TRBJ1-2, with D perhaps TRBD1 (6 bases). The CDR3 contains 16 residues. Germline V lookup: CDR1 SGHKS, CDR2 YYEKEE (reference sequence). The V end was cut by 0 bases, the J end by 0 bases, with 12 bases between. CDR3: CASSLGGGWANYGYTF. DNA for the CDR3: TGTGCCAGCAGCTTGGGCGGGGGCTGGGCTAACTATGGCTACACCTTC.

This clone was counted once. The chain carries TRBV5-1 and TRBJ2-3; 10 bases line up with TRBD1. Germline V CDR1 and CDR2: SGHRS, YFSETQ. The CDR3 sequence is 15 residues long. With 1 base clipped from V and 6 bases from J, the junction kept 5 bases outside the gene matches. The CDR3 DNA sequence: TGCGCCAGCAGCTTGCTGGGACAGGGGTGGGATACGCAGTATTTT. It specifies CASSLLGQGWDTQYF.

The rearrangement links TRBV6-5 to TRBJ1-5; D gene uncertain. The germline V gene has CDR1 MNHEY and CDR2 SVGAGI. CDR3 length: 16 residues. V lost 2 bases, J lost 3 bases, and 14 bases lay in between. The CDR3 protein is CASSYSPAASNQPQHF. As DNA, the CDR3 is TGTGCCAGCAGTTACAGCCCCGCCGCCTCCAATCAGCCCCAGCATTTT.

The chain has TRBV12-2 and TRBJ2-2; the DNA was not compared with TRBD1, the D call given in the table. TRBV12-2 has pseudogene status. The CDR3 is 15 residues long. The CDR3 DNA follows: TGTGCAAGTCGCCCCCGGGACAGGAACACCGGGGAGCTGTTTTTT. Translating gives CASRPRDRNTGELFF.

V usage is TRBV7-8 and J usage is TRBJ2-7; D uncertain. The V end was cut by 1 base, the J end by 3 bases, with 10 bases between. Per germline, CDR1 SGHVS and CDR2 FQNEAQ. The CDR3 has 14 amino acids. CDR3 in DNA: TGTGCCAGCAGCTTAGGAGGCAACTACTACGAGCAGTACTTC. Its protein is CASSLGGNYYEQYF.

CDR3 DNA: TGTGCCAGCATCCCCACCCGGGACAGTTTACCAGGGACCCAGTACTTC. Translated, it gives CASIPTRDSLPGTQYF. V usage is TRBV3-1 (or the pseudogene TRBV3-2) and J usage is TRBJ2-5; 7 bases line up with TRBD1. Germline V gene lookup returns CDR1 LGHDT and CDR2 YNNKEL (reference sequence). V lost 7 bases to trimming and J lost 7 bases; unmatched junction nucleotides: 18. The CDR3 contains 16 residues.

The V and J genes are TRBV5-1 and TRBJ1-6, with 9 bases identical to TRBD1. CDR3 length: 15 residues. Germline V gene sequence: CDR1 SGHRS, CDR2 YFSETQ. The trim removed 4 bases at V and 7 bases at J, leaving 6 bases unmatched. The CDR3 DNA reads TGCGCCAGCAGCATAGACGGACAGGGGAATTCACCCCTCCACTTT. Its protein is CASSIDGQGNSPLHF.

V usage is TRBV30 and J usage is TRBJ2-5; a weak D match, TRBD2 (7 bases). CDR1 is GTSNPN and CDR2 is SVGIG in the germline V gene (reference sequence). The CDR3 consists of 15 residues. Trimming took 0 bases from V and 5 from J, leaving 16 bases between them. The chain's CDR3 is CAWSVLSGGGETQYF. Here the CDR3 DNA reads TGTGCCTGGAGTGTACTGTCGGGGGGCGGGGAGACCCAGTACTTC. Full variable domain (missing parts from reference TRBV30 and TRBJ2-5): SQTIHQWPATLVQPVGSPLSLECTVEGTSNPNLYWYRQAAGRGLQLLFYSVGIGQISSEVPQNLSASRPQDRQFILSSKKLLLSDSGFYLCAWSVLSGGGETQYFGPGTRLLVL.

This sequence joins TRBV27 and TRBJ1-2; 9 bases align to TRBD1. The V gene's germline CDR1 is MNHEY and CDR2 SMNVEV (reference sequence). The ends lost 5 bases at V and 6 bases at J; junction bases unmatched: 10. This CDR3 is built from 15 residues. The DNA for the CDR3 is TGTGCCAGCAGTAGAAACCGGGACAGGGTTAATGGCTACACCTTC. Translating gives CASSRNRDRVNGYTF.

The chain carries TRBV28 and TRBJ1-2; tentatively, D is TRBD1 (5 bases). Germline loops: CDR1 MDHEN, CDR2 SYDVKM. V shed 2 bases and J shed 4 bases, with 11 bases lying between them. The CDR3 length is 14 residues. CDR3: CASSLPTEFYGYTF. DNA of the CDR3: TGTGCCAGCAGTTTACCGACAGAGTTCTATGGCTACACCTTC.

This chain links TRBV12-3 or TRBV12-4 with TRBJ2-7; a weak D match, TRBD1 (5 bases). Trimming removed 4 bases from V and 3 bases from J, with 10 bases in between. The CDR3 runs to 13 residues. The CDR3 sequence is CASSSQGIYEQYF. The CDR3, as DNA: TGTGCCAGCAGTTCGCAGGGTATCTACGAGCAGTACTTC.

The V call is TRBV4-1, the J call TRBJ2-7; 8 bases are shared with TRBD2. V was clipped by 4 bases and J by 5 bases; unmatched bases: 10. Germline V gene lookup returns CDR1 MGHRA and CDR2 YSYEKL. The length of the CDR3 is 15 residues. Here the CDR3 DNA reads TGCGCCAGCAGCCTCGGAGCGGGAGCCGGCAACGAGCAGTACTTC. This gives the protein CASSLGAGAGNEQYF.